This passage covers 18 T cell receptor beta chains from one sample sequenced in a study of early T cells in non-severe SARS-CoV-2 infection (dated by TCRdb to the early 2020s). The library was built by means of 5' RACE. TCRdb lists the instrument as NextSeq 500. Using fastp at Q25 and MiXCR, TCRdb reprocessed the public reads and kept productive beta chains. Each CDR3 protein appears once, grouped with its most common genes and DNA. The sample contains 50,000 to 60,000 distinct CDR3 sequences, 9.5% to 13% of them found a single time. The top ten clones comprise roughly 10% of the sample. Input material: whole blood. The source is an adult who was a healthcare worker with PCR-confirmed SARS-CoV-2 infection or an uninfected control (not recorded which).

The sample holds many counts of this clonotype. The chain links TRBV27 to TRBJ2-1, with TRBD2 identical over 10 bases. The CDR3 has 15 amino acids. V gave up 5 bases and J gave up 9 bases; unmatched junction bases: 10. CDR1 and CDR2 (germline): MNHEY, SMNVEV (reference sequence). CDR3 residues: CASSRSGRAIGEQFF. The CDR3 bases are TGTGCCAGCAGTCGCAGCGGGAGGGCCATCGGTGAGCAGTTCTTC.

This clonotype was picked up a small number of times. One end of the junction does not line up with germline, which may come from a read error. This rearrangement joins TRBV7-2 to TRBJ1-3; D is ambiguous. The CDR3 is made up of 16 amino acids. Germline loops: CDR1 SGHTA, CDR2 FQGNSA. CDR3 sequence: CASSSGGLISENTIYF. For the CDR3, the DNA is TGTGCCAGCAGCTCTGGCGGACTAATCTCTGAAAACACCATATATTTT. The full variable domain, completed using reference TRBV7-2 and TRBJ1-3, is GAGVSQSPSNKVTEKGKDVELRCDPISGHTALYWYRQSLGQGLEFLIYFQGNSAPDKSGLPSDRFSAERTGGSVSTLTIQRTQQEDSAVYLCASSSGGLISENTIYFGEGSWLTVV.

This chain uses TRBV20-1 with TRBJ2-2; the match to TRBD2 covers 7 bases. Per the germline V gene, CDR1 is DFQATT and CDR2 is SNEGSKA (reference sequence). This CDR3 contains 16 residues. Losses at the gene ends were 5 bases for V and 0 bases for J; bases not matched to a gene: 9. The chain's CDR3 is CSAARGAGANTGELFF. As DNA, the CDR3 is TGCAGTGCTGCCCGTGGGGCGGGGGCGAACACCGGGGAGCTGTTTTTT.

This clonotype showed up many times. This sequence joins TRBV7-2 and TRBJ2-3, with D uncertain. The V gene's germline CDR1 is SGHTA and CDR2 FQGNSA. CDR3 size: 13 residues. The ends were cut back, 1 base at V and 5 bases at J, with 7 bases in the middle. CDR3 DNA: TGTGCCAGCAGCTTAGATCACCGAGATACGCAGTATTTT. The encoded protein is CASSLDHRDTQYF.

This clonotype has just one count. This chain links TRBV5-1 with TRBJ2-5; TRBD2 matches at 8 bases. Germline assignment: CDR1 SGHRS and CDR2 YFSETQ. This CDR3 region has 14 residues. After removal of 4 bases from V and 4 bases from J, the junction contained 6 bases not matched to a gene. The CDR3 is CASSRTSQRETQYF. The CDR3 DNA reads TGCGCCAGCAGCCGGACTAGCCAACGAGAGACCCAGTACTTC.

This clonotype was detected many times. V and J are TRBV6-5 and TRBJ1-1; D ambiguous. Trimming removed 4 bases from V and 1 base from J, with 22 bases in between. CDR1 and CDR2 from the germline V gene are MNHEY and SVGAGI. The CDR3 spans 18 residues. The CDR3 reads CASSFSPSRQSPNTEAFF. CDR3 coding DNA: TGTGCCAGCAGTTTCTCTCCGAGTCGCCAGTCCCCGAACACTGAAGCTTTCTTT.

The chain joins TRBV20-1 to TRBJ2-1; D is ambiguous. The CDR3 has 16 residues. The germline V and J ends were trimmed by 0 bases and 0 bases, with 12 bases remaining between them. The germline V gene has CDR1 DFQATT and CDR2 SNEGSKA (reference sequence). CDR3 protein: CSAREFRANSYNEQFF. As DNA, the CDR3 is TGCAGTGCTAGAGAATTCCGGGCTAACTCCTACAATGAGCAGTTCTTC.

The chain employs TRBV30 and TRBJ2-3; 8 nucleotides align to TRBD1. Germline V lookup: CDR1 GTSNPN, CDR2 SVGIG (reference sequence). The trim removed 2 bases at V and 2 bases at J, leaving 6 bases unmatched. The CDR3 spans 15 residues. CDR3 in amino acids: CAWSRTGLNTDTQYF. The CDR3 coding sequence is TGTGCCTGGAGTCGGACAGGGCTAAACACAGATACGCAGTATTTT.

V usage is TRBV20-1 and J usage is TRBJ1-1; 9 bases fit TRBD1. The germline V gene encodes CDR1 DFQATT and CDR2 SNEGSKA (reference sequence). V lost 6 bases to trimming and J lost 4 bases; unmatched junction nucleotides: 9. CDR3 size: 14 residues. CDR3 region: CSARPGTGSTEAFF. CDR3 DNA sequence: TGCAGTGCCAGACCCGGGACAGGGTCCACTGAAGCTTTCTTT.

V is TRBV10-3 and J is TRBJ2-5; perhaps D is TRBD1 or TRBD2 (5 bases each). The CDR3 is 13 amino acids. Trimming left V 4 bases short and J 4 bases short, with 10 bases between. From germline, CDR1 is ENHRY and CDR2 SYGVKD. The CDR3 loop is CAISGGDGETQYF. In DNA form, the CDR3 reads TGTGCCATCAGTGGAGGGGACGGAGAGACCCAGTACTTC.

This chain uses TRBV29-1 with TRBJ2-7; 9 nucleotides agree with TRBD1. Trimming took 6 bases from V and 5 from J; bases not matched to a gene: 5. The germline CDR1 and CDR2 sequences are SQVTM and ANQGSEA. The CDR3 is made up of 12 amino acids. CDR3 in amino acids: CSVNRGPNEQYF. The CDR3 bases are TGCAGCGTCAACAGGGGGCCGAACGAGCAGTACTTC.

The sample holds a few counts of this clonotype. The CDR3 sequence is CASTGDTRTGELFF. CDR3 DNA: TGCGCCAGCACTGGGGACACTCGGACCGGGGAGCTGTTTTTT. The rearrangement uses TRBV10-1 and TRBJ2-2; TRBD1 is a possible D gene (6 bases). Germline V gives CDR1 WNHNN, CDR2 SYGVQD (reference sequence). Deletions cut 7 bases from V and 5 bases from J, with 14 bases between. This CDR3 spans 14 amino acids.

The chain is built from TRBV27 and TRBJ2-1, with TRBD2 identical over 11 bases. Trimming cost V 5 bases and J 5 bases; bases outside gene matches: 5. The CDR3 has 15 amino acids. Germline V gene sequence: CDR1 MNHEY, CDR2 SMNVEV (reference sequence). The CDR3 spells CASSRGLAGNNEQFF. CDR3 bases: TGTGCCAGCAGTCGTGGACTAGCGGGCAACAATGAGCAGTTCTTC.

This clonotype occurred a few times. CDR3 residues: CSVAKTSWSYNEQFF. CDR3 nucleotide sequence: TGCAGCGTTGCCAAGACTAGCTGGTCCTACAATGAGCAGTTCTTC. The genes are TRBV29-1 and TRBJ2-1; 7 bases match TRBD2. The CDR3 consists of 15 residues. V shed 4 bases, J shed 1 base, and the junction held 7 bases outside the gene matches. Germline V CDR1 and CDR2: SQVTM, ANQGSEA.

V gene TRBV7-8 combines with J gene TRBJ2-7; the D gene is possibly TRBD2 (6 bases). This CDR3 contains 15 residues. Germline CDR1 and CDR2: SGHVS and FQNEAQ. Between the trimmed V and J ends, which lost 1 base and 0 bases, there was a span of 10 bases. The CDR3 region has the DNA TGTGCCAGCAGCTTAGAGGCGGGGAACTCCTACGAGCAGTACTTC. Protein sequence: CASSLEAGNSYEQYF.

The CDR3 DNA follows: TGTGCCAGCAGCCAGAGAACCCCGGGGGGGCGAGATACGCAGTATTTT. It specifies CASSQRTPGGRDTQYF. The V gene is TRBV3-1, the J gene TRBJ2-3, with TRBD2 matching over 8 bases. Germline-derived CDR1 and CDR2 are LGHDT and YNNKEL (reference sequence). V trimming: 3 bases; J trimming: 5 bases; junction bases outside the gene matches: 10. The CDR3 spans 16 residues.

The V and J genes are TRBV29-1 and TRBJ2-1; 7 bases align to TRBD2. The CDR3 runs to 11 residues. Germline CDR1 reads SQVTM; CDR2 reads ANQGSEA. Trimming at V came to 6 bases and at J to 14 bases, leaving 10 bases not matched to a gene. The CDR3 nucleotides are TGCAGCGTGGCATCGGGGGGAATCGAGTTCTTC. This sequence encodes CSVASGGIEFF.

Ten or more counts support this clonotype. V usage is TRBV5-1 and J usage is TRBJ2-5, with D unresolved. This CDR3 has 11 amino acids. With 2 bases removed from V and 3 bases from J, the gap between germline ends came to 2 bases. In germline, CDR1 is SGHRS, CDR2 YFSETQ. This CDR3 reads CASSFEETQYF. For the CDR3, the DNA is TGCGCCAGCAGCTTCGAAGAGACCCAGTACTTC.